The clone carrying this T cell receptor beta chain occurred a few times. Its antigen is currently unknown. This record comes from a study of cytomegalovirus exposure and HLA in healthy donors. Study-wide results and caveats: In an earlier analysis, most TCR beta V segments were productive about 90% or about 30% of the time. Per a later analysis, 15,000 to 20,000 TCR beta sequences showed association with HLA alleles at 0.05 false discovery rate.

Losses at the gene ends were 6 bases for V and 2 bases for J; bases not matched to a gene: 7. CDR3 length: 15 residues. Per the germline V gene, CDR1 is MDHEN and CDR2 is SYDVKM. The study ran its PCR with 60 Vbeta and 13 Jbeta primers. TCRdb's copy holds only in-frame clones and misses some; the assay was immunoSEQ multiplex PCR. This sample has fewer than 250,000 clones, with 60% to 85% found just once. This chain joins TRBV28 and TRBJ2-7; 10 nucleotides line up with TRBD2. The TCR sequence derives from a man aged 35-49 years in good health and CMV-seronegative. The sequencing input was PBMCs. The CDR3 loop reads CASSSLAGTPYEQYF. CDR3 DNA: TGTGCCAGCAGCTCACTAGCGGGAACACCCTACGAGCAGTACTTC.